This TCR beta chain appears in the sequencing data of a study of blood T cell repertoires in COVID-19. Per germline, CDR1 MNHEY and CDR2 SVGAGI. The CDR3 has 14 residues. Trimming cost V 6 bases and J 0 bases; bases outside gene matches: 5. Individuals drawn from approximately 22 US areas were roughly 18 to 95 years old. Which cohort a participant joined came from the clinical history participants gave. In the authors' workflow: Using reference gene primer amplification, nucleated cell counts were estimated. Only in-frame clones appear in the TCRdb table, and some are missing; sequencing was by immunoSEQ multiplex PCR. That table gives V, J and clone size, and the DNA gave D and trimming. The sample carries approximately 250,000 clones, more than 85% recorded once.

The chain has TRBV6-5 and TRBJ2-7; 7 nucleotides agree with TRBD1. Sequencing was performed on PBMCs or T cells enriched from blood (not recorded which). This TCR derives from a man aged 40-49 years who had been exposed to COVID-19. The CDR3: CASRTTGASYEQYF. The CDR3 region has the DNA TGTGCCAGCAGGACTACAGGGGCCTCCTACGAGCAGTACTTC.